This passage covers 11 T cell receptor beta chains from one sample sequenced in a study of neurological immune-mediated disorders. MiXCR was run by TCRdb on the 5' RACE reads, yielding one entry per CDR3 protein. The sample has roughly 52,000 distinct CDR3 sequences, approximately 3.6% seen once. Material for sequencing was CD4+ T cells from blood. The receptors were gathered from a woman aged 40 to 50 with multiple sclerosis.

There are a few counts of this clonotype. The chain carries TRBV7-9 and TRBJ1-4; D is uncertain. Trimming left V 3 bases short and J 5 bases short, with 7 bases between. CDR3 length equals 13 residues. The germline CDR1 and CDR2 sequences are SEHNR and FQNEAQ (reference sequence). CDR3 nucleotide sequence: TGTGCCAGCAGCTTGGGAGGAAATGAAAAACTGTTTTTT. Translation gives CASSLGGNEKLFF.

This clonotype was detected many times. The junction departs from the called germline gene at one end, perhaps through a read error. DNA of the CDR3: TGTGCCAGCAGTAACTCCAGGGAGAGCACTGAAGCTTTCTTT. This encodes CASSNSRESTEAFF. This chain joins TRBV6-6 and TRBJ1-1, with D perhaps TRBD1 (5 bases). In germline, CDR1 is MNHNY, CDR2 SVGAGI (reference sequence). The CDR3 contains 14 residues.

This clonotype was observed at least ten times. This chain links TRBV29-1 with TRBJ1-1; D is possibly TRBD1 (6 bases). The V end lost 2 bases, the J end lost 3 bases, and 7 bases lay between the germline ends. CDR1 SQVTM and CDR2 ANQGSEA come from the germline V gene. This CDR3 region has 12 residues. The CDR3 coding sequence is TGCAGCGTTGAAAGGGGGGACACTGAAGCTTTCTTT. It codes for CSVERGDTEAFF.

This clonotype was recorded many times. V gene TRBV2 combines with J gene TRBJ2-3; the D is unclear. Between the trimmed V and J ends, which lost 4 bases and 5 bases, there was a span of 4 bases. The CDR3 has 11 residues. The germline CDR1 and CDR2 sequences are SNHLY and FYNNEI. The CDR3 region has the DNA TGTGCCAGCAGTGTGGTAGATACGCAGTATTTT. This gives the protein CASSVVDTQYF. The variable domain in full, completed from reference TRBV2 and TRBJ2-3, reads EPEVTQTPSHQVTQMGQEVILRCVPISNHLYFYWYRQILGQKVEFLVSFYNNEISEKSEIFDDQFSVERPDGSNFTLKIRSTKLEDSAMYFCASSVVDTQYFGPGTRLTVL.

This clonotype has a count of ten or more. The chain employs TRBV12-3 or TRBV12-4 and TRBJ2-4; D possibly corresponds to TRBD2 (5 bases). The V and J ends lost 3 bases and 12 bases respectively, with 21 bases between them. This CDR3 region has 15 residues. In DNA form, the CDR3 reads TGTGCCAGCAGTTTTCCTAGGTCTAGTGAGAGGGCTCAGTACTTC. This codes for CASSFPRSSERAQYF.

This clonotype has ten or more counts. Germline is not matched at one junction end, which may reflect a read error. The chain is built from TRBV3-1 and TRBJ2-1; D might be TRBD2 (6 bases). Germline V gene lookup returns CDR1 LGHDT and CDR2 YNNKEL (reference sequence). CDR3 size: 13 residues. The CDR3 reads CASSQGRRDEQFF. CDR3 bases: TGTGCCAGCAGTCAAGGGCGGAGGGATGAGCAGTTCTTC.

The table lists this clonotype with many counts. This chain uses TRBV29-1 with TRBJ2-1, with 12 bases that match TRBD2. The CDR3 is made up of 16 amino acids. V shed 4 bases and J 5 bases; nucleotides not matched to a gene: 9. The germline V gene has CDR1 SQVTM and CDR2 ANQGSEA. The CDR3 protein is CSVAPRLAGVNNEQFF. The CDR3 nucleotides are TGCAGCGTTGCCCCCCGACTAGCGGGGGTTAACAATGAGCAGTTCTTC.

The sample holds many counts of this clonotype. The genes are TRBV5-1 and TRBJ1-2; D remains ambiguous. The germline CDR1 and CDR2 sequences are SGHRS and YFSETQ. The CDR3 is 14 residues long. The V and J ends lost 4 bases and 3 bases respectively, with 13 bases between them. Here the CDR3 DNA reads TGCGCCAGCAGCCCGAGGACGGACCACTATGGCTACACCTTC. Protein: CASSPRTDHYGYTF. The whole variable domain, filled in from reference TRBV5-1 and TRBJ1-2, reads KAGVTQTPRYLIKTRGQQVTLSCSPISGHRSVSWYQQTPGQGLQFLFEYFSETQRNKGNFPGRFSGRQFSNSRSEMNVSTLELGDSALYLCASSPRTDHYGYTFGSGTRLTVV.

The sample holds many counts of this clonotype. V is TRBV20-1 and J is TRBJ1-1; 9 nucleotides align to TRBD1. Trimming cost V 5 bases and J 1 base; bases outside gene matches: 5. Germline V gene sequence: CDR1 DFQATT, CDR2 SNEGSKA (reference sequence). The CDR3 is 14 amino acids. This chain's CDR3 is CSAQWTGANTEAFF. CDR3 nucleotides: TGCAGTGCTCAGTGGACAGGGGCGAACACTGAAGCTTTCTTT.

This clonotype was seen many times. The V call is TRBV29-1, the J call TRBJ2-2; D gene uncertain. CDR3 size: 12 residues. Trimming shortened V by 5 bases and J by 1 base, and 5 bases separated the two germline ends. Germline V gives CDR1 SQVTM, CDR2 ANQGSEA. The CDR3 here is CSVWRNTGELFF. The CDR3 region has the DNA TGCAGCGTTTGGAGGAACACCGGGGAGCTGTTTTTT.

The table lists this clonotype with many counts. V and J are TRBV29-1 and TRBJ1-1; D is unresolved. V lost 4 bases, J lost 0 bases, and 9 bases lay in between. Looked up from germline, CDR1 is SQVTM and CDR2 is ANQGSEA. This CDR3 has 13 residues. In nucleotides, the CDR3 is TGCAGCGTTGCCGCGGCCGTGAACACTGAAGCTTTCTTT. Amino acid sequence: CSVAAAVNTEAFF.